This T cell receptor (beta chain) is drawn from a study of response to subunit inactivated influenza vaccine. Findings and limits, study-wide: It was suggested by the authors that few new T cells are recruited by each seasonal influenza vaccination.

V was clipped by 3 bases and J by 0 bases, with 2 bases between them. The CDR3 runs to 13 residues. TCRdb reanalysed the RT-PCR reads using MiXCR and keeps one entry per CDR3 protein. The profile shows approximately 160,000 distinct CDR3 sequences, roughly 10% of them singletons. This clonotype has just a few counts. Antigen unknown. The clonotype comes from a man between 50 and 70 years old who received an inactivated influenza vaccine. The input for sequencing was CD8+ T cells sorted from PBMCs, taken around 25 months after vaccination. The rearrangement uses TRBV12-3 or TRBV12-4 and TRBJ1-4, with no clear D. The CDR3 sequence is CASSFSTNEKLFF. The CDR3, as DNA: TGTGCCAGCAGTTTCTCAACTAATGAAAAACTGTTTTTT.